This T cell receptor beta chain was recovered during a study of post-analysis software for immune sequencing data. Overall study context: Several disease courses (relapsing-remitting, secondary progressive and progressive-relapsing) of multiple sclerosis were included. General study points: Included in a set of several TRBV segments more frequent in patients than controls were TRBV5-6, TRBV5-1 and TRBV20-1.

Libraries were made from TCR beta cDNA, and they carried unique molecular identifiers. Approximately 500,000 cDNA molecules were recovered from an input of 1 to 10 million T cells. A single record per CDR3 protein comes from TCRdb applying MiXCR to the PCR reads. The sample holds 350,000 to 450,000 distinct CDR3 sequences, roughly 40% seen once. This CDR3 is 16 amino acids long. Germline V gives CDR1 SGDLS, CDR2 YYNGEE. V lost 2 bases, J lost 4 bases, and 9 bases stayed unmatched. This clonotype turned up a few times. As yet, its antigen is unknown. The specimen was blood. The receptor's source is a girl aged 2 to 9 with multiple sclerosis. The chain combines TRBV9 with TRBJ2-5; 9 bases are a match to TRBD2. The CDR3 DNA reads as TGTGCCAGCAGCGTCACCGGGCGGGGGGGGCGAGAGACCCAGTACTTC. This gives the protein CASSVTGRGGRETQYF.